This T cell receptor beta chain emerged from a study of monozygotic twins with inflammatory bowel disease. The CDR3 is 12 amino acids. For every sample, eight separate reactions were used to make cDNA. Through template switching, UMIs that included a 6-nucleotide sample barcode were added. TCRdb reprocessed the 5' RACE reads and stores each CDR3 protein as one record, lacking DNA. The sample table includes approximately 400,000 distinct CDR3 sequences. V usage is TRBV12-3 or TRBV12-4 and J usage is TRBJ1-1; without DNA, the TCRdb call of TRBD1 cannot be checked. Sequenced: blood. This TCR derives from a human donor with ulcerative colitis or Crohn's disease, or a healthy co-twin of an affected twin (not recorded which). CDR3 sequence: CASSRGGPEAFF.